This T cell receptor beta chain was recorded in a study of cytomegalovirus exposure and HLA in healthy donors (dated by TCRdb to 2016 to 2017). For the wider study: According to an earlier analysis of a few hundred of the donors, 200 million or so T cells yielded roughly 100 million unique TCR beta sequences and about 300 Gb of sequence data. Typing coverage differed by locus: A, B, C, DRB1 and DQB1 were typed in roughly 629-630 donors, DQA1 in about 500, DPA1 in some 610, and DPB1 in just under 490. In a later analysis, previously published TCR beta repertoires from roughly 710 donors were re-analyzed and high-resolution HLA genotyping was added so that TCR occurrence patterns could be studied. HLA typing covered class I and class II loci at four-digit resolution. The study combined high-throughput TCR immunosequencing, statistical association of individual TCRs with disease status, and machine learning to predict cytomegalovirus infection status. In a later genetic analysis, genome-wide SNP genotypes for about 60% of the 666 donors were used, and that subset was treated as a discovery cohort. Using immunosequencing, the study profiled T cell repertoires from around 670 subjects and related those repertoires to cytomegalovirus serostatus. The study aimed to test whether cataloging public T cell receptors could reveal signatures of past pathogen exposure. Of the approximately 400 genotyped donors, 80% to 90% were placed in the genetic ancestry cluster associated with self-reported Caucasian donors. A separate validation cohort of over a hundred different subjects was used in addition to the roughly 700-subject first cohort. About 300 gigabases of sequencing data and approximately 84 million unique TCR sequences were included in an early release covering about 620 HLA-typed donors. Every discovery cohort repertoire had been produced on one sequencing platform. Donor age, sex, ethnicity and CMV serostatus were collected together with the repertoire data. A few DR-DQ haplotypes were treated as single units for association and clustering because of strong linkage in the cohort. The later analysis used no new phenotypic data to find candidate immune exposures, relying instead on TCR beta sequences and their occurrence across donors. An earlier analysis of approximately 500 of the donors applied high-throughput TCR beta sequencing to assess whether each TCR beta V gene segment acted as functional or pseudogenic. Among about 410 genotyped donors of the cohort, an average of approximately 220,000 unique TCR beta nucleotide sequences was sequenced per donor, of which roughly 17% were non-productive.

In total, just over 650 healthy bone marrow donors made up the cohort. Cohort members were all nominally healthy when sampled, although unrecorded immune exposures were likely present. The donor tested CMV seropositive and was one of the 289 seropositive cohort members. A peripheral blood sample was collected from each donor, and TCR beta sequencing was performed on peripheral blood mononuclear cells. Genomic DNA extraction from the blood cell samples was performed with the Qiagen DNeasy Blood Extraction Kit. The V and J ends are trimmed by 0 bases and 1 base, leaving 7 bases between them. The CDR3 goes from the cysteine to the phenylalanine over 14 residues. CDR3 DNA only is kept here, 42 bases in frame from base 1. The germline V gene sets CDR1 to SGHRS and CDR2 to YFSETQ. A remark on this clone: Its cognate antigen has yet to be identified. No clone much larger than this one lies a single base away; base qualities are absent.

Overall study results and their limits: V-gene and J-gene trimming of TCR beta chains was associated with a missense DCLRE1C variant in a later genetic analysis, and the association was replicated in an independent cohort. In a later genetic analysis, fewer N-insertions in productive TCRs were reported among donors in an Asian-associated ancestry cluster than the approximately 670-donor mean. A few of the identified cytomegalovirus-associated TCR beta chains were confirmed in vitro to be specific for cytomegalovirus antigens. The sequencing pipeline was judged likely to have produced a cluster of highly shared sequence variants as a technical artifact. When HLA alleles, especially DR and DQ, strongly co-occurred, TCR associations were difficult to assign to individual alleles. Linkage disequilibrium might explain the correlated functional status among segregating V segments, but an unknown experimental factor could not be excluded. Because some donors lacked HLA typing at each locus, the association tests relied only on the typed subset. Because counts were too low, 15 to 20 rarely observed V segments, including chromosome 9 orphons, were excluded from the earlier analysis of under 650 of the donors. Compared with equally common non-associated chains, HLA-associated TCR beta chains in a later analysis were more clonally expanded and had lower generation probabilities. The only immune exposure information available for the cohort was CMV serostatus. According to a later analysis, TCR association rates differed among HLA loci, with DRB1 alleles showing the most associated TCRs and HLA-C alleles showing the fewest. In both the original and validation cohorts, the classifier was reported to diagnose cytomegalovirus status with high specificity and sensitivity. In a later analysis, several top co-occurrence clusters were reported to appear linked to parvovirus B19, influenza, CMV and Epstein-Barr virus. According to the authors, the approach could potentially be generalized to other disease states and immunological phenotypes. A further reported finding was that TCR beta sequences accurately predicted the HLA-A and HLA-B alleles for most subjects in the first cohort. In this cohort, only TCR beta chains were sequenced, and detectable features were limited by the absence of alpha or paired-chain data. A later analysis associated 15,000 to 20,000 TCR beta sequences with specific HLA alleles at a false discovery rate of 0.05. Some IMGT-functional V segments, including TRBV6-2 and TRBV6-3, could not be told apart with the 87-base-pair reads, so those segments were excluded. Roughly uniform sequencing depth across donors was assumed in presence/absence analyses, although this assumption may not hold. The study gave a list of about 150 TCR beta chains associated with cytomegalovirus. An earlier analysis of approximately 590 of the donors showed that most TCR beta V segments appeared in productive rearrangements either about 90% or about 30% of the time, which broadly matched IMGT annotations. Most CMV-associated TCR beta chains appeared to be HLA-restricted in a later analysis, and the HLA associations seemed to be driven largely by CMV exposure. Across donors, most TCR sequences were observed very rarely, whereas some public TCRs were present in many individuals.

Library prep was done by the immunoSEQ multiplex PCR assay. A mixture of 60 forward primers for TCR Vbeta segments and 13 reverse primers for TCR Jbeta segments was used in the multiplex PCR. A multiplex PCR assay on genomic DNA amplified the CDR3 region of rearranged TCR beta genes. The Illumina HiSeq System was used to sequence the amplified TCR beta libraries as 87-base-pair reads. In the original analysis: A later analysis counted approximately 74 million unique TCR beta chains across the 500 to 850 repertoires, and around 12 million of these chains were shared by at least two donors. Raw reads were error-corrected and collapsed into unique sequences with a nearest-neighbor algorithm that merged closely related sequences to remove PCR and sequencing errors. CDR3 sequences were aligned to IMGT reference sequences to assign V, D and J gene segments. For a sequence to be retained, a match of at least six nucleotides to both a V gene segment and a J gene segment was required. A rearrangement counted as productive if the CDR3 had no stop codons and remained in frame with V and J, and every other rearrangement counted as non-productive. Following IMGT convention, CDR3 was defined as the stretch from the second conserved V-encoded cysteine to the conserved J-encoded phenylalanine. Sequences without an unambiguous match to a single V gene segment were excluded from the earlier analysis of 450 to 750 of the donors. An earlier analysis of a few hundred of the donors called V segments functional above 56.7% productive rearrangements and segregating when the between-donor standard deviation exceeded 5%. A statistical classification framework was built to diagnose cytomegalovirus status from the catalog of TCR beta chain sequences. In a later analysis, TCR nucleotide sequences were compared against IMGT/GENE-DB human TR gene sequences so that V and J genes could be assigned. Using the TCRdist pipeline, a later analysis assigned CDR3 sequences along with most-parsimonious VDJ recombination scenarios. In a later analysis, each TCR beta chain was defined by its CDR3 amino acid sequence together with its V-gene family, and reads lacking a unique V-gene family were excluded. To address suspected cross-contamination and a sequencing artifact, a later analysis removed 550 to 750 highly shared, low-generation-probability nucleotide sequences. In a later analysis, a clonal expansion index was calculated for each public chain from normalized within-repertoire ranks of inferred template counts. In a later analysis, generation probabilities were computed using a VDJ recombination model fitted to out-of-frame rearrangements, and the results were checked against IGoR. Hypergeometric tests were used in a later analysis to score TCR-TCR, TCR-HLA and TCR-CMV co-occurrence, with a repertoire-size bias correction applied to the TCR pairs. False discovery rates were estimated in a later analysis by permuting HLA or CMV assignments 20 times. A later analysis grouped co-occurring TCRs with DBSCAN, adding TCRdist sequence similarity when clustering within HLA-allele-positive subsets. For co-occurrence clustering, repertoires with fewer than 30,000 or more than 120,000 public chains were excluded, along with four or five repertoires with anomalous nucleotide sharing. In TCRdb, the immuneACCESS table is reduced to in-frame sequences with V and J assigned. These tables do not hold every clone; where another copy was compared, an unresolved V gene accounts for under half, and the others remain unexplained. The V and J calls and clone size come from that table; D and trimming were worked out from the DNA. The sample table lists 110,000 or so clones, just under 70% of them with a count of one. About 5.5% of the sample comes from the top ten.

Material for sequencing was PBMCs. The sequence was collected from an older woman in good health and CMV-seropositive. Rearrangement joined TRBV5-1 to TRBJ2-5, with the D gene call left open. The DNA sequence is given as TGCGCCAGCAGCTTGGTTAGTATCCAAGAGACCCAGTACTTC. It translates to CASSLVSIQETQYF.